This TCR beta chain was captured in a study of cytomegalovirus exposure and HLA in healthy donors. With 60 Vbeta and 13 Jbeta primers, the PCR was carried out. Repertoires were generated with immunoSEQ multiplex PCR, while TCRdb's copy carries only in-frame clones and drops some. The sample has 150,000 to 200,000 clones; 65% to 80% are singletons. The germline V gene has CDR1 SGHRS and CDR2 YFSETQ. CDR3 length equals 13 residues. V dropped 3 bases and J dropped 5 bases, with 11 bases sitting between them. This clone was recorded a few times. Sequencing input: PBMCs. This sequence joins TRBV5-1 and TRBJ1-1; D perhaps matches TRBD1 (6 bases). This receptor was obtained from a man younger than 35 in good health and CMV-seropositive. The CDR3 here is CASSSDSHTEAFF. The CDR3 DNA is TGCGCCAGCAGCTCGGACAGTCATACTGAAGCTTTCTTT.